These T cell receptor beta chains were read from a single sample in a study of metastatic and nonmetastatic thyroid tumors. With MiXCR, TCRdb called clones anew from the PCR reads. The profile shows around 22,000 clones, 20% to 25% of them singletons. The sequenced sample was tumor tissue. All receptors derive from a female donor with papillary thyroid cancer or a benign thyroid nodule (not recorded which). Some clones in this sample may be carry-over from other donors' samples. CDR3s include the opening cysteine and the closing phenylalanine or tryptophan.

v_gene: TRBV27
j_gene: TRBJ1-5
CDR3aa: CASSYGGPGNQPQHF

v_gene: TRBV4-3
j_gene: TRBJ1-2
CDR3aa: CASSQEPGAYYGYTF

v_gene: TRBV12-3/TRBV12-4
j_gene: TRBJ2-7
CDR3aa: CASSSQGALGEQYF

v_gene: TRBV13
j_gene: TRBJ2-7
CDR3aa: CASSDRTGSIGTSGASYEQYF

v_gene: TRBV27
j_gene: TRBJ2-3
CDR3aa: CASSFNTDTQYF

v_gene: TRBV29-1
j_gene: TRBJ2-7
CDR3aa: CSVGEWEQYF

v_gene: TRBV7-2
j_gene: TRBJ1-1
CDR3aa: CASSPQGYTEAFF

v_gene: TRBV30
j_gene: TRBJ1-3
CDR3aa: CAWSVGGSGNTIYF

v_gene: TRBV12-3/TRBV12-4
j_gene: TRBJ1-3
CDR3aa: CASSTGHPNSGNTIYF

v_gene: TRBV12-3/TRBV12-4
j_gene: TRBJ1-6
CDR3aa: CASSLGHNSPLHF

v_gene: TRBV6-1
j_gene: TRBJ1-5
CDR3aa: CASRLGTGALGNQPQHF

v_gene: TRBV11-3
j_gene: TRBJ2-7
CDR3aa: CASSLRTGESYEQYF

v_gene: TRBV6-2/TRBV6-3
j_gene: TRBJ2-1
CDR3aa: CASSPGEVTGGVNEQFF

v_gene: TRBV6-1
j_gene: TRBJ1-1
CDR3aa: CASTHLGTNTEAFF

v_gene: TRBV7-3
j_gene: TRBJ1-1
CDR3aa: CASSLMGRDGGGTEAFF

v_gene: TRBV12-3/TRBV12-4
j_gene: TRBJ2-2
CDR3aa: CASRERQGATGELFF

v_gene: TRBV7-9
j_gene: TRBJ1-2
CDR3aa: CASSSGIGDYGYTF

v_gene: TRBV6-5
j_gene: TRBJ2-5
CDR3aa: CAGSYSSRTRYQETQYF

v_gene: TRBV13
j_gene: TRBJ1-5
CDR3aa: CASSLENQPQHF

v_gene: TRBV29-1
j_gene: TRBJ1-5
CDR3aa: CSVATGISNQPQHF

v_gene: TRBV11-2
j_gene: TRBJ1-2
CDR3aa: CASSLQHRGGTYGYTF

v_gene: TRBV6-1
j_gene: TRBJ1-2
CDR3aa: CASRGGQFGNYGYTF

v_gene: TRBV12-3/TRBV12-4
j_gene: TRBJ1-4
CDR3aa: CASMGTAREKLFF

v_gene: TRBV11-2
j_gene: TRBJ2-7
CDR3aa: CASSLENGGRQYF

v_gene: TRBV9
j_gene: TRBJ2-1
CDR3aa: CASSPRDTAYNEQFF

v_gene: TRBV24-1
j_gene: TRBJ2-2
CDR3aa: CATWDPNTGELFF

v_gene: TRBV20-1
j_gene: TRBJ2-7
CDR3aa: CSAFGGVMDEQYF

v_gene: TRBV11-2
j_gene: TRBJ2-5
CDR3aa: CASSLSEPAGTQYF

v_gene: TRBV28
j_gene: TRBJ1-4
CDR3aa: CASNPGRKGEKLFF

v_gene: TRBV6-4
j_gene: TRBJ2-2
CDR3aa: CASSDSRDTGELFF

v_gene: TRBV7-3
j_gene: TRBJ1-3
CDR3aa: CASSRDSISGNTIYF

v_gene: TRBV6-2/TRBV6-3
j_gene: TRBJ2-7
CDR3aa: CASTLGATYEQYF

v_gene: TRBV14
j_gene: TRBJ1-6
CDR3aa: CASSLWDGSSYNSPLHF

v_gene: TRBV20-1
j_gene: TRBJ2-7
CDR3aa: CSAIRGSSEQYF

v_gene: TRBV7-9
j_gene: TRBJ2-1
CDR3aa: CASSQTGGGTIEQFF

v_gene: TRBV6-5
j_gene: TRBJ1-6
CDR3aa: CASSYGGSYNSPLHF

v_gene: TRBV13
j_gene: TRBJ2-3
CDR3aa: CASSSLGQGMIDTQYF

v_gene: TRBV19
j_gene: TRBJ1-4
CDR3aa: CASSPTAGKLFF

v_gene: TRBV20-1
j_gene: TRBJ2-7
CDR3aa: CSARGFTSGSAYEQYF

v_gene: TRBV7-9
j_gene: TRBJ1-1
CDR3aa: CASSLRGQATEAFF

v_gene: TRBV13
j_gene: TRBJ2-7
CDR3aa: CASSRGGSGSWYEQYF

v_gene: TRBV24-1
j_gene: TRBJ2-1
CDR3aa: CATSPSGEGYNEQFF

v_gene: TRBV6-5
j_gene: TRBJ1-1
CDR3aa: CASSYGQVNTEAFF

v_gene: TRBV27
j_gene: TRBJ1-6
CDR3aa: CASSLPRGYTYNSPLHF